This TCR beta chain was identified in a study of CD8 T cells in ankylosing spondylitis. Findings of the study overall: Seven to nine highly homologous variants made up a TCR beta motif that seemed to typify ankylosing spondylitis blood. Earlier reports found some motif variants in synovial fluid and blood in reactive arthritis. As reported, disease-linked clones showed significant enrichment in matched ankylosing spondylitis synovial fluid.

Preparation of TCR beta libraries was done by quantitative 5'-RACE with molecular barcodes. In TCRdb, the 5' RACE reads were re-called with MiXCR into one record per CDR3 protein. The repertoire holds over 400,000 distinct CDR3 sequences, with 26% as singletons. The length of the CDR3 is 16 residues. Germline loops: CDR1 SGHTA, CDR2 FQGNSA. Trimming left V 5 bases short and J 0 bases short, with 14 bases between. On this clonotype itself: Antigen specificity is unknown.

This sequence joins TRBV7-2 and TRBJ1-3, with D perhaps TRBD1 (5 bases). Input material: blood, either unsorted or a sorted T cell fraction (not recorded which). This sequence was found in a male donor with ankylosing spondylitis. The CDR3 spells CASSNQDTYSGNTIYF. CDR3 in DNA: TGTGCCAGCAGCAACCAGGACACCTACTCTGGAAACACCATATATTTT.